A single T cell receptor (beta chain) is shown here with its context. Per the authors' pipeline: Estimation of nucleated cell counts relied on the amplification of reference gene primers. Here immunoSEQ multiplex PCR was the method, and the copy in TCRdb shows in-frame clones only, minus some. That table furnishes V, J and clone size, whereas the DNA furnished D and trimming. The sample yields tens of thousands of clones, more than 75% seen once. These data originate in a study of blood T cell repertoires in COVID-19. Study-level background: Collection of acute and convalescent COVID-19 samples took place in the United States, Italy and Spain. PBMCs, B-cell-depleted T cells, or T cells were the source of the cDNA or gDNA that made up the material.

V lost 4 bases to trimming and J lost 5 bases, with 17 bases between them. CDR3 length equals 15 residues. From germline, CDR1 is SGHTA and CDR2 FQGTGA. The sample was peripheral blood. This TCR was sampled from a human donor in a cohort sampled during active COVID-19. V gene TRBV7-3 combines with J gene TRBJ2-5; TRBD1 might be the D (5 bases). The CDR3 nucleotides read TGTGCCAGCAGCTCAAGGGGCGCCTCCGAGGAGACCCAGTACTTC. The encoded protein is CASSSRGASEETQYF.